These 5 T cell receptor beta chains came from one sample sequenced in a study of blood T cell repertoires in COVID-19. Generated by immunoSEQ multiplex PCR, the TCRdb table keeps only in-frame clones and is missing some. The sample includes roughly 280,000 clones, approximately 86% seen only once; the top ten take about 2%. Sequenced sample: peripheral blood. All receptors come from a man aged 30 to 45 with active or convalescent COVID-19.

The gene calls are TRBV7-3 and TRBJ2-3; 8 bases map to TRBD1. CDR3 length: 14 amino acids. Unmatched junction bases numbered 2, after V lost 5 bases and J lost 1 base. Per the germline V gene, CDR1 is SGHTA and CDR2 is FQGTGA. The CDR3 nucleotides read TGTGCCAGCAGCGCAGGGGGCGGCACAGATACGCAGTATTTT. It yields the protein CASSAGGGTDTQYF. Full variable domain (outside the CDR3, taken from reference TRBV7-3 and TRBJ2-3): GAGVSQTPSNKVTEKGKYVELRCDPISGHTALYWYRQSLGQGPEFLIYFQGTGAADDSGLPNDRFFAVRPEGSVSTLKIQRTERGDSAVYLCASSAGGGTDTQYFGPGTRLTVL.

The chain has TRBV4-1 and TRBJ2-2; TRBD2 aligns across 8 bases. Germline trimming cut 4 bases from V and 1 base from J; bases unmatched to any gene: 8. CDR1 and CDR2 from the germline V gene are MGHRA and YSYEKL. This CDR3 has 17 residues. The CDR3 here is CASSPLRGGRNTGELFF. In DNA, the CDR3 is TGCGCCAGCAGCCCCCTTCGCGGGGGGAGGAACACCGGGGAGCTGTTTTTT.

The chain links TRBV4-3 to TRBJ2-1, with D tentatively TRBD2 (5 bases). The germline CDR1 and CDR2 sequences are LGHNA and YSLEER. This CDR3 contains 16 residues. V was clipped by 0 bases and J by 6 bases, with 15 bases between them. The CDR3 region is CASSQDNRGVGNEQFF. In DNA form, the CDR3 reads TGCGCCAGCAGCCAAGATAACCGGGGTGTGGGCAATGAGCAGTTCTTC.

This sequence joins TRBV9 and TRBJ1-6; D may be TRBD1 (6 bases). CDR1 is SGDLS and CDR2 is YYNGEE in the germline V gene. The CDR3 spans 17 residues. Trimming removed 2 bases from V and 0 bases from J, with 12 bases in between. This CDR3 is CASSVDLDSSYNSPLHF. The CDR3 bases are TGTGCCAGCAGCGTGGACCTGGACAGCTCCTATAATTCACCCCTCCACTTT.

This clone was recorded once. The chain employs TRBV9 and TRBJ2-4; the D gene is possibly TRBD1 (5 bases). CDR3 size: 16 residues. Germline values: CDR1 SGDLS, CDR2 YYNGEE. Trimming shortened V by 3 bases and J by 3 bases, and 16 bases separated the two germline ends. CDR3 sequence (DNA): TGTGCCAGCAGCGAGCGATTAGGACAAGACAAAAACATTCAGTACTTC. Protein: CASSERLGQDKNIQYF.